This T cell receptor (beta chain) came from a study of blood T cell repertoires in COVID-19. In the study overall: Both acute and convalescent COVID-19 samples were obtained from the United States, Italy and Spain. PBMCs, B-cell-depleted T cells, or T cells provided the cDNA or gDNA that made up the material.

The sample holds a few counts of this clone. This CDR3 region has 15 residues. V dropped 3 bases and J dropped 9 bases, with 19 bases sitting between them. Germline values: CDR1 SGHTS, CDR2 YDEGEE. In the study's own analysis: Amplification with reference gene primers provided the estimates of nucleated cell counts. Sequencing used immunoSEQ multiplex PCR; TCRdb keeps in-frame clones, though not all of them. That table supplies the V and J calls and clone size; D and trimming were determined from the DNA. The sample has approximately 230,000 clones; around 85% are singletons. What was sequenced was peripheral blood. This TCR was recovered from an older man with acute or convalescent COVID-19. The chain uses TRBV5-8 and TRBJ1-5; unclear D gene. This CDR3 reads CASSSTMGAGRPQHF. Here the CDR3 DNA reads TGTGCCAGCAGCTCAACGATGGGAGCCGGGCGGCCCCAGCATTTT.